This T cell receptor beta chain was captured in a study of blood T cell repertoires in COVID-19. Study information: Donors in the United States, Italy and Spain gave samples during acute or convalescent COVID-19. Sources were T cells, B-cell-depleted T cells, or PBMCs; the material itself was cDNA or gDNA.

In germline, CDR1 is LGHDT, CDR2 YNNKEL (reference sequence). Trimming cost V 1 base and J 3 bases, with 12 bases left between them. The CDR3 has 15 residues. Sequencing was performed with immunoSEQ multiplex PCR; in TCRdb, only in-frame clones are kept and a portion is missing. The table has 97,000 or so clones, around 84% seen once. This clonotype originated in a human donor in a cohort sampled during active COVID-19. Sequencing was carried out using peripheral blood. This chain links TRBV3-1 (or the pseudogene TRBV3-2) with TRBJ2-5; D possibly corresponds to TRBD1 (6 bases). The CDR3 loop reads CASSQAGTIEETQYF. CDR3 bases: TGTGCCAGCAGCCAAGCCGGGACAATTGAAGAGACCCAGTACTTC.